The 19 T cell receptor beta chains in this list originate from one sample, sequenced in a study of T cell changes during pregnancy in multiple sclerosis. Assay: immunoSEQ multiplex PCR; the TCRdb copy retains only in-frame clones and omits some. The sample consists of more than 30,000 clones, over 85% of them appearing once. Material: CD4+ T cells from peripheral blood mononuclear cells, obtained before pregnancy. Receptors were obtained from a female donor with multiple sclerosis, enrolled in a pregnancy study.

For this clone: Other DNA sequences within the sample encode an identical CDR3. Here the CDR3 DNA reads TGTGCCAGCAGCCTGGGACTAGCGGGCAACAATGAGCAGTTCTTC. Its protein product is CASSLGLAGNNEQFF. The chain carries TRBV7-2 and TRBJ2-1; 12 nucleotides match TRBD2. V dropped 5 bases and J dropped 5; count of bases not matched to a gene: 4. This CDR3 contains 15 residues. The germline CDR1 and CDR2 sequences are SGHTA and FQGNSA.

This sequence joins TRBV28 and TRBJ1-2; D possibly corresponds to TRBD1 (5 bases). The CDR3 length is 14 residues. Germline loops: CDR1 MDHEN, CDR2 SYDVKM. V was cut by 7 bases and J by 4 bases, with 16 bases left in between. CDR3 nucleotide sequence: TGTGCCAGCACCACCAGGGCCGTTCTCTATGGCTACACCTTC. Encoded protein: CASTTRAVLYGYTF.

This clone was picked up one time. V gene TRBV2 combines with J gene TRBJ2-1; TRBD2 is a possible D gene (6 bases). Germline values: CDR1 SNHLY, CDR2 FYNNEI. The CDR3 is 13 amino acids. V was cut by 8 bases and J by 1 base, with 9 bases left in between. CDR3 sequence: CASRERSYNEQFF. In nucleotides, the CDR3 is TGTGCCAGCCGGGAGCGTTCCTACAATGAGCAGTTCTTC.

This sequence joins TRBV5-1 and TRBJ2-7; D is unclear. The CDR3 has 14 residues. Trimming removed 0 bases from V and 6 bases from J, with 13 bases in between. Germline assignment: CDR1 SGHRS and CDR2 YFSETQ. CDR3 sequence: CASSLELGAGEQYF. CDR3 DNA sequence: TGCGCCAGCAGCTTGGAGTTGGGCGCCGGCGAGCAGTACTTC.

For this clone: This CDR3 is also generated by other DNA sequences in the sample. The J gene is TRBJ1-2, the V gene TRBV14; no firm D call. Per the germline V gene, CDR1 is SGHDN and CDR2 is FVKESK. V was cut by 1 base and J by 2 bases, with 5 bases left in between. The CDR3 runs to 13 residues. CDR3 in DNA: TGTGCCAGCAGCCAAGGGGCAAACTATGGCTACACCTTC. The encoded protein is CASSQGANYGYTF.

CDR3 region: CASSERTPFGYTF. DNA of the CDR3: TGTGCCAGCAGTGAACGAACTCCTTTTGGCTACACCTTC. The chain links TRBV6-1 to TRBJ1-2; D not certain. Trimming took off 2 bases at V and 7 bases at J, with 11 bases between the two ends. This CDR3 spans 13 amino acids. The germline gives CDR1 MNHNS, CDR2 SASEGT.

V is TRBV5-1 and J is TRBJ2-3; 9 bases align to TRBD2. With V trimmed by 0 bases and J by 0 bases, 2 bases remained unmatched. Germline V gives CDR1 SGHRS, CDR2 YFSETQ. The length of the CDR3 is 16 residues. The CDR3 nucleotides are TGCGCCAGCAGCTTGGTTCTAGCGGGGAGCACAGATACGCAGTATTTT. Protein product: CASSLVLAGSTDTQYF. Based on the CDR3 plus reference TRBV5-1 and TRBJ2-3, the full variable domain is KAGVTQTPRYLIKTRGQQVTLSCSPISGHRSVSWYQQTPGQGLQFLFEYFSETQRNKGNFPGRFSGRQFSNSRSEMNVSTLELGDSALYLCASSLVLAGSTDTQYFGPGTRLTVL.

The chain combines TRBV7-2 with TRBJ2-5; D is unclear. Trimming shortened V by 1 base and J by 5 bases, and 5 bases separated the two germline ends. The CDR3 loop spans 12 amino acids. CDR1 and CDR2 (germline): SGHTA, FQGNSA. The CDR3 sequence is CASSLVRETQYF. Written as DNA, the CDR3 is TGTGCCAGCAGCTTAGTCCGGGAGACCCAGTACTTC. Looking up the rest from reference TRBV7-2 and TRBJ2-5 gives the full variable domain: GAGVSQSPSNKVTEKGKDVELRCDPISGHTALYWYRQSLGQGLEFLIYFQGNSAPDKSGLPSDRFSAERTGGSVSTLTIQRTQQEDSAVYLCASSLVRETQYFGPGTRLLVL.

This chain joins TRBV5-1 and TRBJ2-7; TRBD1 aligns across 9 bases. Germline values: CDR1 SGHRS, CDR2 YFSETQ. There are 16 residues in the CDR3. Trimming took 4 bases from V and 4 from J; bases not matched to a gene: 12. CDR3 bases: TGCGCCAGCAGCCATCTCGGAGGACAGGGGCGATACGAGCAGTACTTC. This sequence encodes CASSHLGGQGRYEQYF.

The chain employs TRBV5-6 and TRBJ2-1; a possible D gene is TRBD1 (6 bases). With 2 bases removed from V and 8 bases from J, the gap between germline ends came to 8 bases. Germline-derived CDR1 and CDR2 are SGHDT and YYEEEE. The CDR3 contains 12 residues. The DNA of the CDR3 is TGTGCCAGCAGCTTCCACAGGGATGAGCAGTTCTTC. Translation: CASSFHRDEQFF. The full variable domain, rest sourced from reference TRBV5-6 and TRBJ2-1, is DAGVTQSPTHLIKTRGQQVTLRCSPKSGHDTVSWYQQALGQGPQFIFQYYEEEERQRGNFPDRFSGHQFPNYSSELNVNALLLGDSALYLCASSFHRDEQFFGPGTRLTVL.

The chain carries TRBV2 and TRBJ1-1; D remains unclear. The CDR3 has 13 amino acids. Germline V gene sequence: CDR1 SNHLY, CDR2 FYNNEI. Trimming took 7 bases from V and 0 from J, leaving 9 bases between them. The CDR3: CASNRNMNTEAFF. Written as DNA, the CDR3 is TGTGCCAGCAACCGAAACATGAACACTGAAGCTTTCTTT.

The gene calls are TRBV30 and TRBJ1-4; weak D call: TRBD1 (5 bases). The CDR3 sequence is 15 residues long. Trimming removed 2 bases at V and 4 bases at J, with 14 bases between. Germline V gene lookup returns CDR1 GTSNPN and CDR2 SVGIG (reference sequence). The CDR3 bases are TGTGCCTGGAGTCCGAAACAGGAACTTAATGAAAAACTGTTTTTT. Amino acids: CAWSPKQELNEKLFF.

This chain joins TRBV7-9 and TRBJ2-1; 8 bases fit TRBD2. CDR3 length equals 18 residues. Losses at the gene ends were 0 bases for V and 0 bases for J; bases not matched to a gene: 7. CDR1 and CDR2 (germline): SEHNR, FQNEAQ (reference sequence). As DNA, the CDR3 is TGTGCCAGCAGCTTAGCGCGAGGCGGGGGGCCCTCCTACAATGAGCAGTTCTTC. This sequence encodes CASSLARGGGPSYNEQFF.

The chain employs TRBV18 and TRBJ2-2; perhaps TRBD1 as D (6 bases). Germline V gene lookup returns CDR1 KGHSH and CDR2 LQKENI. CDR3 size: 17 residues. Trimming removed 4 bases from V and 3 bases from J, with 18 bases in between. The CDR3 protein is CASSRTRPGAYTGELFF. The CDR3 nucleotides read TGTGCCAGCTCACGTACCCGGCCAGGGGCCTACACCGGGGAGCTGTTTTTT.

This chain links TRBV5-1 with TRBJ2-1; 8 nucleotides line up with TRBD2. CDR1 is SGHRS, CDR2 YFSETQ, per germline. V shed 6 bases, J shed 5 bases, and the junction held 10 bases outside the gene matches. The CDR3 has 15 residues. The CDR3 DNA reads TGCGCCAGCATTCTGGACGGGGGGGCCCACAATGAGCAGTTCTTC. Encoded protein: CASILDGGAHNEQFF.

The genes are TRBV30 and TRBJ2-7, with a possible D match to TRBD1 (6 bases). Trimming removed 4 bases at V and 2 bases at J, with 12 bases between. This CDR3 has 13 residues. Germline values: CDR1 GTSNPN, CDR2 SVGIG (reference sequence). The CDR3, as DNA: TGTGCCTGGAAGGGGGTAGGGACCTACGAGCAGTACTTC. Encoded protein: CAWKGVGTYEQYF.

The CDR3: CASSGRGWGIEQYF. The CDR3 DNA is TGTGCCAGCTCCGGGAGGGGCTGGGGGATCGAGCAGTACTTC. The chain joins TRBV2 to TRBJ2-7; 8 bases line up with TRBD2. J lost 6 bases, V lost 8 bases, and 12 bases had no gene match. The CDR3 sequence is 14 residues long. From germline, CDR1 is SNHLY and CDR2 FYNNEI.

This rearrangement joins TRBV29-1 to TRBJ1-2; D remains unclear. Per the germline V gene, CDR1 is SQVTM and CDR2 is ANQGSEA. There are 13 residues in the CDR3. Trimming removed 6 bases from V and 0 bases from J, with 11 bases in between. The CDR3 reads CSVGRAPNYGYTF. The CDR3 coding sequence is TGCAGCGTCGGGCGGGCCCCTAACTATGGCTACACCTTC.

V usage is TRBV6-1 and J usage is TRBJ1-2; TRBD1 agrees at 9 bases. The V gene end was trimmed by 4 bases and the J gene end by 4 bases; junction bases not matched to a gene: 1. The CDR3 runs to 13 residues. The V gene's germline CDR1 is MNHNS and CDR2 SASEGT. This CDR3 is CASSVTGGYGYTF. The CDR3 coding sequence is TGTGCCAGCAGTGTGACAGGGGGCTATGGCTACACCTTC.